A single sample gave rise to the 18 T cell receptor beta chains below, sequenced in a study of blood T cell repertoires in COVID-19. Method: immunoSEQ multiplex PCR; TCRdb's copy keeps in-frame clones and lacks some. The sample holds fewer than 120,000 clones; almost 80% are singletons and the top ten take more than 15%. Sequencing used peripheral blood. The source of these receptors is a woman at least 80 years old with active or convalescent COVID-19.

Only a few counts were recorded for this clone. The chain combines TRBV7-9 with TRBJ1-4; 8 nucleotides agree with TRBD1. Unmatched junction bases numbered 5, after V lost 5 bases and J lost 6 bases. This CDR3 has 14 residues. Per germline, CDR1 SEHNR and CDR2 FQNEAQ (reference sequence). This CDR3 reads CASSTGTGDEKLFF. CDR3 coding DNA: TGTGCCAGCAGCACCGGGACAGGAGATGAAAAACTGTTTTTT.

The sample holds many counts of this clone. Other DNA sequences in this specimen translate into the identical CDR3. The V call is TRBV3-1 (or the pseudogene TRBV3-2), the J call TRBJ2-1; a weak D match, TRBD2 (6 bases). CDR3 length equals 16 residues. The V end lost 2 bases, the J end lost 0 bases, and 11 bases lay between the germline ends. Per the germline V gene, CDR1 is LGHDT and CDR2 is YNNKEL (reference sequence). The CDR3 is CASSQLAGSSYNEQFF. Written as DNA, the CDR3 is TGTGCCAGCAGCCAACTCGCGGGGAGCTCCTACAATGAGCAGTTCTTC.

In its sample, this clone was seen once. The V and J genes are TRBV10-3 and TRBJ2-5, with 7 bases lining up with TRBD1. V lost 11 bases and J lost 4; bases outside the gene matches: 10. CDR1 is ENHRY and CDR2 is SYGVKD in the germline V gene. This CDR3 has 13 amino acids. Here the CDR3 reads CAARDRVGETQYF. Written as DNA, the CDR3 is TGTGCCGCTAGGGACAGAGTAGGAGAGACCCAGTACTTC.

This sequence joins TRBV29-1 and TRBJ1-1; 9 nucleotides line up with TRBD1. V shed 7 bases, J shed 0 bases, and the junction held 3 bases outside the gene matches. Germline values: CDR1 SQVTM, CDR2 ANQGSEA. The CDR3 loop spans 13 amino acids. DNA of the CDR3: TGCAGCGGGACAGGGGCTATGAACACTGAAGCTTTCTTT. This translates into CSGTGAMNTEAFF. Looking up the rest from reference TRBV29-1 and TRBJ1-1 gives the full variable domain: SAVISQKPSRDICQRGTSLTIQCQVDSQVTMMFWYRQQPGQSLTLIATANQGSEATYESGFVIDKFPISRPNLTFSTLTVSNMSPEDSSIYLCSGTGAMNTEAFFGQGTRLTVV.

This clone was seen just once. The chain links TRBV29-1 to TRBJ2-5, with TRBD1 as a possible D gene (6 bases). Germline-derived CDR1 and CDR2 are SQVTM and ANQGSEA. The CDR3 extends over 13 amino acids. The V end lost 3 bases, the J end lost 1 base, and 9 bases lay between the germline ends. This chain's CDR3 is CSVDRTAQETQYF. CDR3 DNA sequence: TGCAGCGTTGACAGGACAGCCCAAGAGACCCAGTACTTC.

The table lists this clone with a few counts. CDR3 nucleotide sequence: TGTGCCAGCAGTTACGGCGGTAGCACTGAAGCTTTCTTT. Its protein product is CASSYGGSTEAFF. The chain employs TRBV6-6 and TRBJ1-1; D remains unclear. The CDR3 totals 13 residues. The V gene lost 2 bases and the J gene lost 4 bases, with 8 bases spanning the gap. Germline V lookup: CDR1 MNHNY, CDR2 SVGAGI (reference sequence).

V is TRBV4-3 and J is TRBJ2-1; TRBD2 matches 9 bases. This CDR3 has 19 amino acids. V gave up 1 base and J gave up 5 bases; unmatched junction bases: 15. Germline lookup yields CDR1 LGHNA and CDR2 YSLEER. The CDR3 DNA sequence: TGCGCCAGCAGCCAAGTGGGAGGTAGCGGGAGTCCCCGGGACAATGAGCAGTTCTTC. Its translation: CASSQVGGSGSPRDNEQFF.

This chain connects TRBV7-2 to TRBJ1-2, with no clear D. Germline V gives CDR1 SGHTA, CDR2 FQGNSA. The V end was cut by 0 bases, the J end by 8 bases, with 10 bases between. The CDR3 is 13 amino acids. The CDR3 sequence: CASSLALDWGYTF. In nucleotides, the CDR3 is TGTGCCAGCAGCTTAGCCTTGGACTGGGGCTACACCTTC. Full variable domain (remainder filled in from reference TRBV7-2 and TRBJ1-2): GAGVSQSPSNKVTEKGKDVELRCDPISGHTALYWYRQSLGQGLEFLIYFQGNSAPDKSGLPSDRFSAERTGGSVSTLTIQRTQQEDSAVYLCASSLALDWGYTFGSGTRLTVV.

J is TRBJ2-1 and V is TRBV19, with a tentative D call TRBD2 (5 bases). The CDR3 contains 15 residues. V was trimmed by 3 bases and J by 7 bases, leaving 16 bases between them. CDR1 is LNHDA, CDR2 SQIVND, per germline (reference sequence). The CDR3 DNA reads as TGTGCCAGTAGTATTGACGGACTTTCTCCAAATGAGCAGTTCTTC. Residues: CASSIDGLSPNEQFF.

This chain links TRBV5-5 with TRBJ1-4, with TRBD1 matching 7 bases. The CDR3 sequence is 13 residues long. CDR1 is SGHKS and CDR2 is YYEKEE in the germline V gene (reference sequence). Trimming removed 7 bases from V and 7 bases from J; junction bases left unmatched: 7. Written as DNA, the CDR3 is TGTGCCAGCCGTGGGGGACAGCGTGAAAAACTGTTTTTT. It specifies CASRGGQREKLFF.

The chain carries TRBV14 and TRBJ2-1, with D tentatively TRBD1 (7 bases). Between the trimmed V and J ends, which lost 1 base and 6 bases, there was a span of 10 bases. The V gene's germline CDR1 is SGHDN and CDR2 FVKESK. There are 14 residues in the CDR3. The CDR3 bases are TGTGCCAGCAGCCAAGTGCAGGGGGGCAATGAGCAGTTCTTC. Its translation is CASSQVQGGNEQFF.

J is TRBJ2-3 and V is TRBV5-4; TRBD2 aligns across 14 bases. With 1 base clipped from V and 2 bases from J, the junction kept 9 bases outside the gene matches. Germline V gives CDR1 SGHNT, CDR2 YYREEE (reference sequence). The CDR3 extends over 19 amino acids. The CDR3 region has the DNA TGTGCCAGCAGCTTGTGGAACGGACTAGCGGGAGGCCACACAGATACGCAGTATTTT. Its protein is CASSLWNGLAGGHTDTQYF.

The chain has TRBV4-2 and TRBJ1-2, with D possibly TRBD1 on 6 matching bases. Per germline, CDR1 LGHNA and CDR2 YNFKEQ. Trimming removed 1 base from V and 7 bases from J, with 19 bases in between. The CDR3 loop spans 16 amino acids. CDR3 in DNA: TGTGCCAGCAGCCAAGTCGGGGGGCAGGGACGGGGTGGCTACACCTTC. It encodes CASSQVGGQGRGGYTF.

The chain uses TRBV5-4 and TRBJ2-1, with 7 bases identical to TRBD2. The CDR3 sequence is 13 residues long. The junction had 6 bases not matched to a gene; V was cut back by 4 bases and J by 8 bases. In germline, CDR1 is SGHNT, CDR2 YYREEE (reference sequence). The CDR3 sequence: CASSDRGRDEQFF. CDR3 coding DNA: TGTGCCAGCAGCGACCGTGGGAGGGATGAGCAGTTCTTC.

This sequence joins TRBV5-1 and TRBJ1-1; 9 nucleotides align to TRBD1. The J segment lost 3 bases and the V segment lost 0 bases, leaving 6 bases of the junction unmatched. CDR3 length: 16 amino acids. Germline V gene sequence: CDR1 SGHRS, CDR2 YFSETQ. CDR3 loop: CASSLDGTGLYTEAFF. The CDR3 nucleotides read TGCGCCAGCAGCTTGGATGGGACAGGGCTTTACACTGAAGCTTTCTTT.

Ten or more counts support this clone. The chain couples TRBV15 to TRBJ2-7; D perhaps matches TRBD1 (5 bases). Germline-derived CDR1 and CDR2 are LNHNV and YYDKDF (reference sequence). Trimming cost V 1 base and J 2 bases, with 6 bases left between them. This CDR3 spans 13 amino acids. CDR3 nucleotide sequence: TGTGCCACCAGCAGAGTAGGGGCCTACGAGCAGTACTTC. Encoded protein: CATSRVGAYEQYF.

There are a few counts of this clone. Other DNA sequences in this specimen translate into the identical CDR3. CDR3 sequence reads: CASSRGLAVSYEQYF. In nucleotides, the CDR3 is TGTGCCAGCAGCAGAGGACTAGCGGTTTCCTACGAGCAGTACTTC. V is TRBV4-2 and J is TRBJ2-7, with 10 positions matching TRBD2. The CDR3 length is 15 residues. V lost 5 bases to trimming and J lost 1 base; unmatched junction nucleotides: 5. CDR1 is LGHNA, CDR2 YNFKEQ, per germline.

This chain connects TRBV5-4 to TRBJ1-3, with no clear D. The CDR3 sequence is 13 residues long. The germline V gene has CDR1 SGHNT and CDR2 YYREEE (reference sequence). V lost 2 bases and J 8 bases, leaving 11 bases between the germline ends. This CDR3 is CASSFLGEDTIYF. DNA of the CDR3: TGTGCCAGCAGCTTTCTCGGGGAGGACACCATATATTTT.